What follows are 20 T cell receptor beta chains derived from one specimen sequenced in a study of persistence of HIV-infected CD4 T cells. For these TCRs, the target antigens are not known. This was the immunoSEQ version 4 assay in survey mode. Assay used: immunoSEQ multiplex PCR; TCRdb lists only in-frame clones, some missing. The sample includes just under 65,000 clones, 70% to 75% of them seen just once. Overlapping HIV-1 Gag 15-mer peptides at about 1 ug per peptide per mL were used. CD40L/CD69 double-negative CD45RO-high memory CD4+ T cells were collected. The sequencing used CD4+ T cells sorted from PBMCs after roughly 18-hour stimulation, collected from a patient who received antiretroviral therapy. The receptor set was obtained from an adult man with HIV who was CMV-seropositive.

The CDR3 DNA reads TGTGCCAGCAGTGCTCCTGGCTTAAGAAGCTCCTATAATTCACCCCTCCACTTT. Its translation is CASSAPGLRSSYNSPLHF. The chain recombines TRBV28 with TRBJ1-6, with unresolved D. Germline CDR1 MDHEN, CDR2 SYDVKM. CDR3 length equals 18 residues. The V gene lost 5 bases and the J gene lost 0 bases, with 17 bases spanning the gap. Full variable domain (rest looked up from reference TRBV28 and TRBJ1-6): DVKVTQSSRYLVKRTGEKVFLECVQDMDHENMFWYRQDPGLGLRLIYFSYDVKMKEKGDIPEGYSVSREKKERFSLILESASTNQTSMYLCASSAPGLRSSYNSPLHFGNGTRLTVT.

This chain connects TRBV5-6 to TRBJ2-1; D possibly uses TRBD1 or TRBD2 (5 bases each). Trimming cost V 7 bases and J 1 base, with 15 bases left between them. CDR3 length equals 15 residues. Germline V CDR1 and CDR2: SGHDT, YYEEEE. DNA for the CDR3: TGTGCCAGCTACGAGGGGCTGAGGTCCTACAATGAGCAGTTCTTC. It encodes CASYEGLRSYNEQFF. The complete variable domain, with remaining parts taken from reference TRBV5-6 and TRBJ2-1, reads DAGVTQSPTHLIKTRGQQVTLRCSPKSGHDTVSWYQQALGQGPQFIFQYYEEEERQRGNFPDRFSGHQFPNYSSELNVNALLLGDSALYLCASYEGLRSYNEQFFGPGTRLTVL.

This clone has more than one count but fewer than ten. The chain employs TRBV10-1 and TRBJ2-3; 9 nucleotides line up with TRBD1. Germline CDR1 is WNHNN and CDR2 is SYGVQD (reference sequence). The J segment lost 2 bases and the V segment lost 4 bases, leaving 7 bases of the junction unmatched. The CDR3 has 16 residues. DNA for the CDR3: TGCGCCAGCAGTGGGGCCGGGACAGGGATCACAGATACGCAGTATTTT. Protein: CASSGAGTGITDTQYF.

The chain combines TRBV6-5 with TRBJ1-5, with D unresolved. Germline lookup yields CDR1 MNHEY and CDR2 SVGAGI. The V end was cut by 8 bases, the J end by 1 base, with 9 bases between. CDR3 length equals 13 residues. Here the CDR3 reads CASSSKSNQPQHF. For the CDR3, the DNA is TGTGCCAGCTCTTCCAAAAGCAATCAGCCCCAGCATTTT.

This clone appeared a few times. The chain carries TRBV4-1 and TRBJ1-1; D unclear. Looked up from germline, CDR1 is MGHRA and CDR2 is YSYEKL. The CDR3 has 14 amino acids. V shed 5 bases and J shed 0 bases, with 10 bases lying between them. Written as DNA, the CDR3 is TGCGCCAGCAGCGATCTTGCCATGAACACTGAAGCTTTCTTT. Amino acids: CASSDLAMNTEAFF.

This clone came up once. The gene calls are TRBV7-3 and TRBJ2-1; 9 bases match TRBD1. The V and J ends lost 2 bases and 4 bases, in that order; junction bases with no gene match: 3. This CDR3 comprises 15 residues. Germline CDR1 SGHTA, CDR2 FQGTGA. In DNA form, the CDR3 reads TGTGCCAGCAGCTTAGACAGGGGGGCGTACAATGAGCAGTTCTTC. This translates into CASSLDRGAYNEQFF.

DNA for the CDR3: TGTGCCACCAGCAGAGATGGGAGGGGGGGTAGGATCTCTGGAAACACCATATATTTT. It is translated as CATSRDGRGGRISGNTIYF. The V and J genes are TRBV15 and TRBJ1-3; weak D call: TRBD1 (6 bases). Trimming stripped 0 bases from V and 0 bases from J, with 18 bases between. CDR1 and CDR2 (germline): LNHNV, YYDKDF (reference sequence). This CDR3 region has 19 residues.

The chain links TRBV28 to TRBJ1-5, with 7 bases identical to TRBD1. Germline V gives CDR1 MDHEN, CDR2 SYDVKM. The CDR3 contains 15 residues. Unmatched junction bases numbered 7, after V lost 6 bases and J lost 2 bases. The CDR3, as DNA: TGTGCCAGCAGCTATACAGGGGCCCGCAATCAGCCCCAGCATTTT. This gives the protein CASSYTGARNQPQHF. Based on the CDR3 plus reference TRBV28 and TRBJ1-5, the full variable domain is DVKVTQSSRYLVKRTGEKVFLECVQDMDHENMFWYRQDPGLGLRLIYFSYDVKMKEKGDIPEGYSVSREKKERFSLILESASTNQTSMYLCASSYTGARNQPQHFGDGTRLSIL.

The chain links TRBV19 to TRBJ1-6; 8 nucleotides line up with TRBD1. The germline V gene has CDR1 LNHDA and CDR2 SQIVND (reference sequence). The CDR3 has 15 amino acids. V lost 10 bases to trimming and J lost 5 bases; unmatched junction nucleotides: 10. CDR3 sequence: CATKATGVNNSPLHF. The CDR3 DNA reads TGTGCCACCAAGGCGACAGGGGTGAATAATTCACCCCTCCACTTT.

The rearrangement uses TRBV7-2 and TRBJ2-1; D gene ambiguous. The V gene's germline CDR1 is SGHTA and CDR2 FQGNSA. The germline V and J ends were trimmed by 1 base and 7 bases, with 11 bases remaining between them. The CDR3 covers 14 residues. The CDR3 sequence is CASSLERGRNEQFF. CDR3 nucleotide sequence: TGTGCCAGCAGCTTAGAAAGAGGAAGGAATGAGCAGTTCTTC.

V usage is TRBV12-5 and J usage is TRBJ2-7; 9 nucleotides align to TRBD1. Germline CDR1 is LGHNT and CDR2 is FRNRAP. Trimming removed 5 bases from V and 5 bases from J; junction bases left unmatched: 7. CDR3 length: 14 residues. The CDR3 is CASGTGQGINEQYF. For the CDR3, the DNA is TGTGCTAGTGGTACGGGACAGGGAATCAACGAGCAGTACTTC.

The rearrangement links TRBV25-1 to TRBJ2-3, with D possibly being TRBD1 or TRBD2 (5 bases each). The length of the CDR3 is 16 residues. CDR1 is MGHDK and CDR2 is SYGVNS in the germline V gene. The germline V and J ends were trimmed by 10 bases and 4 bases, with 24 bases remaining between them. As DNA, the CDR3 is TGTGCCACCCAAAAGGGACGTCAGATTATTTCAGATACGCAGTATTTT. Its translation is CATQKGRQIISDTQYF.

This rearrangement joins TRBV3-1 (or the pseudogene TRBV3-2) to TRBJ2-3; D is ambiguous. Germline V gene data show CDR1 as LGHDT and CDR2 as YNNKEL (reference sequence). Trimming took off 2 bases at V and 6 bases at J, with 6 bases between the two ends. CDR3 size: 12 residues. The CDR3, as DNA: TGTGCCAGCAGCCAATCTGTCGATACGCAGTATTTT. The encoded protein is CASSQSVDTQYF.

V gene TRBV5-8 combines with J gene TRBJ1-1; TRBD1 agrees at 8 bases. From germline, CDR1 is SGHTS and CDR2 YDEGEE. V was clipped by 2 bases and J by 5 bases; unmatched bases: 5. CDR3 length equals 14 residues. The CDR3 is CASSFTGGSTEAFF. The CDR3 region has the DNA TGTGCCAGCAGCTTTACAGGGGGAAGTACTGAAGCTTTCTTT.

For the CDR3, the DNA is TGTGCCAGCAGCCGGAGAGGAGGGACAGGCGCAACTAATGAAAAACTGTTTTTT. Protein sequence: CASSRRGGTGATNEKLFF. The genes are TRBV7-8 and TRBJ1-4; 8 bases are shared with TRBD1. The J segment lost 0 bases and the V segment lost 5 bases, leaving 11 bases of the junction unmatched. Germline-derived CDR1 and CDR2 are SGHVS and FQNEAQ. The CDR3 consists of 18 residues.

J is TRBJ2-7 and V is TRBV5-1; maybe TRBD1 (6 bases). The CDR3 has 16 amino acids. V was trimmed by 4 bases and J by 6 bases, leaving 23 bases between them. Looked up from germline, CDR1 is SGHRS and CDR2 is YFSETQ. Here the CDR3 reads CASSRGGNAEQGEQYF. The CDR3, as DNA: TGCGCCAGCAGCCGAGGTGGGAACGCGGAACAGGGCGAGCAGTACTTC.

This chain uses TRBV5-1 with TRBJ2-7; tentatively, D is TRBD1 (5 bases). Germline CDR1 and CDR2: SGHRS and YFSETQ. CDR3 length equals 15 residues. Trimming removed 1 base at V and 7 bases at J, with 18 bases between. CDR3 protein: CASSLIQGASQEQYF. The CDR3 nucleotides are TGCGCCAGCAGCTTGATCCAGGGCGCAAGCCAGGAGCAGTACTTC.

The J gene is TRBJ2-1, the V gene TRBV5-1; possible D gene TRBD2, 6 bases. The V end lost 5 bases, the J end lost 8 bases, and 20 bases lay between the germline ends. There are 15 residues in the CDR3. In germline, CDR1 is SGHRS, CDR2 YFSETQ. CDR3 sequence reads: CASRRDGRDWDEQFF. The CDR3 region has the DNA TGCGCCAGCAGGAGAGATGGGCGGGATTGGGATGAGCAGTTCTTC.

This chain joins TRBV13 and TRBJ2-1, with D maybe TRBD2 (6 bases). Trimming stripped 3 bases from V and 7 bases from J, with 16 bases between. This CDR3 region has 15 residues. Looked up from germline, CDR1 is PRHDT and CDR2 is FYEKMQ (reference sequence). DNA for the CDR3: TGTGCCAGCAGCTTGAGGAGCGGGCCTACAAATGAGCAGTTCTTC. It is translated as CASSLRSGPTNEQFF.

V is TRBV9 and J is TRBJ2-1, with TRBD2 identical over 10 bases. Trimming at V came to 1 base and at J to 1 base, leaving 8 bases not matched to a gene. The germline V gene has CDR1 SGDLS and CDR2 YYNGEE. CDR3 length: 18 residues. The DNA for the CDR3 is TGTGCCAGCAGCGTATCCGCGTCAGCGGGGGGGTCCTACAATGAGCAGTTCTTC. This sequence encodes CASSVSASAGGSYNEQFF.